The following is a T cell receptor beta chain sequence with its context. The antigen is undetermined. This specimen belongs to a study of OX40 agonist ivuxolimab in advanced cancers. General study results and limits: There was clonal expansion of CD4+ and CD8+ blood T cells by week 6 at 0.1 to 3.0 mg/kg. Some nonresponders also had low normalized T-cell clonal expansion.

Produced via immunoSEQ multiplex PCR; TCRdb's table is partial and in-frame only. The sample has 76,000 or so clones, 93% seen once. Germline assignment: CDR1 MNHEY and CDR2 SMNVEV (reference sequence). The CDR3 is 15 residues long. The chain carries TRBV27 and TRBJ2-1, with 9 bases matching TRBD2. This TCR derives from an adult with an advanced solid tumor such as melanoma, head and neck, liver or kidney cancer. The specimen comprised CD4+ or CD8+ T cells sorted from blood, sampled in a trial of the OX40 agonist ivuxolimab. The CDR3 is CAASRGGGRVEEQFF. CDR3 in DNA: TGTGCGGCGTCCAGGGGAGGCGGGAGGGTAGAGGAGCAGTTCTTC.